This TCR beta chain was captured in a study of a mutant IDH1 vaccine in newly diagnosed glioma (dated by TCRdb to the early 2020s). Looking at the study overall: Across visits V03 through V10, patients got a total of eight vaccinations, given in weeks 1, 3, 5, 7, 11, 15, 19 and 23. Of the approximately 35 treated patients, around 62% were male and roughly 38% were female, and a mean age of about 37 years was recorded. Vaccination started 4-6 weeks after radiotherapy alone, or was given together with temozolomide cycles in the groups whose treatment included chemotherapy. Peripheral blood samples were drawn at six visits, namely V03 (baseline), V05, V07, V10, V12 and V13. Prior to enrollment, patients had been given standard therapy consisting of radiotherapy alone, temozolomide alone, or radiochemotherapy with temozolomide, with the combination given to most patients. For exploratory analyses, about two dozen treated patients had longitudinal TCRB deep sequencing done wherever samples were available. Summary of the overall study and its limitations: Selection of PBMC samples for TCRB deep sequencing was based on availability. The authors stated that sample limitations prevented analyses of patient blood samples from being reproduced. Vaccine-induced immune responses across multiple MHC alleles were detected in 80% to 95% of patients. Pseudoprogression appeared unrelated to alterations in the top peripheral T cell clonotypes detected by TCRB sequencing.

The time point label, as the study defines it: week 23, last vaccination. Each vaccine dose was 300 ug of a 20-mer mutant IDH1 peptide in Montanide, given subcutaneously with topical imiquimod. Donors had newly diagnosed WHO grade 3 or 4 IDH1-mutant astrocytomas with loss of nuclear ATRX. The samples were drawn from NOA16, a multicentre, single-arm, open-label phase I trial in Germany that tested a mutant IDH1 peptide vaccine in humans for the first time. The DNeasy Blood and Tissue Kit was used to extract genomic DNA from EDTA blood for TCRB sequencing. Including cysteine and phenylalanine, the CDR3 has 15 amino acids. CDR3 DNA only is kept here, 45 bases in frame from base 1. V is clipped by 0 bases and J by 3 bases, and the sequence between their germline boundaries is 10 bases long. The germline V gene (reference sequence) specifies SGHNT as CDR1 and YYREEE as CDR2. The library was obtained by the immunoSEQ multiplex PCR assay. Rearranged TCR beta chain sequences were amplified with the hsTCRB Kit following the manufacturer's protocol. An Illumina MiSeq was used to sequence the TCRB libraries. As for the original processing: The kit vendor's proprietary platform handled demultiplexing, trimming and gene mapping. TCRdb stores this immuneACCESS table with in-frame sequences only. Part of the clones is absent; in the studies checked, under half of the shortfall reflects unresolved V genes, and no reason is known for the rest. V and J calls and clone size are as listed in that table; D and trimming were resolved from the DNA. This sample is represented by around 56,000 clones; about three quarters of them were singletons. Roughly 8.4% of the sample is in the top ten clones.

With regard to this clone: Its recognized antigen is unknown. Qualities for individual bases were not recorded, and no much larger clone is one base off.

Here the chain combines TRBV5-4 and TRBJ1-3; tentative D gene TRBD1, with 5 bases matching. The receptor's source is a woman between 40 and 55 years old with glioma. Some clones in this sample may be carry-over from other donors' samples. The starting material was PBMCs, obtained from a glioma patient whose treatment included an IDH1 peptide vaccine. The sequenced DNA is TGTGCCAGCAGCTTGGTTACAGGAGGTGGAAACACCATATATTTT. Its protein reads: CASSLVTGGGNTIYF.